Following are 7 T cell receptor beta chains from one sample sequenced in a study of cytomegalovirus exposure and HLA in healthy donors. It was with 60 Vbeta and 13 Jbeta primers that the PCR ran. The repertoire was sequenced with immunoSEQ multiplex PCR; TCRdb's copy has only in-frame clones and lacks some. The data contain fewer than 200,000 clones, 60% to 85% of them singletons. Material for sequencing was PBMCs. These TCRs come from a female donor in good health and CMV-seronegative.

The chain couples TRBV4-2 to TRBJ1-5; no firm D call. The CDR3 spans 16 residues. CDR1 and CDR2 (germline): LGHNA, YNFKEQ. Trimming stripped 0 bases from V and 2 bases from J, with 11 bases between. The CDR3 here is CASSQDRGFCNQPQHF. The CDR3 DNA is TGTGCCAGCAGCCAAGATAGAGGGTTTTGCAATCAGCCCCAGCATTTT.

This clone was counted only a few times. Here the CDR3 DNA reads TGTGCCAGCAGCCTATGGGGACAGCCTAGCAATCAGCCCCAGCATTTT. It is translated as CASSLWGQPSNQPQHF. This chain uses TRBV7-8 with TRBJ1-5; the match to TRBD1 covers 7 bases. The germline V gene has CDR1 SGHVS and CDR2 FQNEAQ. The CDR3 has 16 amino acids. The ends lost 5 bases at V and 0 bases at J; junction bases unmatched: 7.

The V gene is TRBV9, the J gene TRBJ2-1, with 7 bases aligning to TRBD1. Germline CDR1 reads SGDLS; CDR2 reads YYNGEE. The CDR3 spans 16 residues. Trimming took 0 bases from V and 7 from J; bases not matched to a gene: 10. The CDR3 DNA reads as TGTGCCAGCAGCGTAGCTGGTACAGGGGTTTGGAATGAGCAGTTCTTC. This encodes CASSVAGTGVWNEQFF. Full variable domain (remainder filled in from reference TRBV9 and TRBJ2-1): DSGVTQTPKHLITATGQRVTLRCSPRSGDLSVYWYQQSLDQGLQFLIQYYNGEERAKGNILERFSAQQFPDLHSELNLSSLELGDSALYFCASSVAGTGVWNEQFFGPGTRLTVL.

CDR3 bases: TGTGCCACCAGCAGAGATCAAGGGGCCTGGGTGGACACCATATATTTT. Its protein is CATSRDQGAWVDTIYF. V and J are TRBV15 and TRBJ1-3, with D tentatively TRBD1 (5 bases). This CDR3 is built from 16 residues. Germline V gives CDR1 LNHNV, CDR2 YYDKDF (reference sequence). V was trimmed by 0 bases and J by 8 bases, leaving 17 bases between them. The full variable domain, rest sourced from reference TRBV15 and TRBJ1-3, is DAMVIQNPRYQVTQFGKPVTLSCSQTLNHNVMYWYQQKSSQAPKLLFHYYDKDFNNEADTPDNFQSRRPNTSFCFLDIRSPGLGDTAMYLCATSRDQGAWVDTIYFGEGSWLTVV.

This chain uses TRBV28 with TRBJ2-5, with a possible D match to TRBD1 (5 bases). Germline V gives CDR1 MDHEN, CDR2 SYDVKM. This CDR3 spans 13 amino acids. V shed 6 bases and J shed 6 bases, with 14 bases lying between them. CDR3 sequence (DNA): TGTGCCAGCAGGGTAGGGGTGGAAAAGACCCAGTACTTC. As protein: CASRVGVEKTQYF.

The count of this clone is one. The rearrangement links TRBV2 to TRBJ2-4; 8 nucleotides match TRBD2. V shed 6 bases, J shed 9 bases, and the junction held 13 bases outside the gene matches. The CDR3 loop spans 15 amino acids. Per germline, CDR1 SNHLY and CDR2 FYNNEI. CDR3 in DNA: TGTGCCAGCAGCCTCCTTGCCGGCGGGGGGTCCATTCAGTACTTC. This encodes CASSLLAGGGSIQYF.

This chain connects TRBV2 to TRBJ1-5; 7 nucleotides match TRBD1. Trimming removed 6 bases from V and 0 bases from J; junction bases left unmatched: 8. CDR1 and CDR2 (germline): SNHLY, FYNNEI. CDR3 length: 16 residues. The CDR3 sequence: CASSRQGITSNQPQHF. The CDR3 nucleotides read TGTGCCAGCAGCAGACAGGGTATAACTAGCAATCAGCCCCAGCATTTT.